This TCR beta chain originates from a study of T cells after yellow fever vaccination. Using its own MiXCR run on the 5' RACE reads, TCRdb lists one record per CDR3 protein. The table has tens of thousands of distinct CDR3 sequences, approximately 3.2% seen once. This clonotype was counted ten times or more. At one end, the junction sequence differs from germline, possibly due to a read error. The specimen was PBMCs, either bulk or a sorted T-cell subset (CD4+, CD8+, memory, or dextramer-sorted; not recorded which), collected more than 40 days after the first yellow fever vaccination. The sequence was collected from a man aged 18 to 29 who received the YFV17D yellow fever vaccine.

CDR3 in amino acids: CASSYRGWGPF. The DNA of the CDR3 is TGTGCCAGCAGTTATCGGGGTTGGGGGCCGTTT. The chain joins TRBV6-9 to TRBJ1-6, with D possibly matching TRBD1 (6 bases). The CDR3 is 11 amino acids. Germline loops: CDR1 MNHGY, CDR2 SVAAGI.